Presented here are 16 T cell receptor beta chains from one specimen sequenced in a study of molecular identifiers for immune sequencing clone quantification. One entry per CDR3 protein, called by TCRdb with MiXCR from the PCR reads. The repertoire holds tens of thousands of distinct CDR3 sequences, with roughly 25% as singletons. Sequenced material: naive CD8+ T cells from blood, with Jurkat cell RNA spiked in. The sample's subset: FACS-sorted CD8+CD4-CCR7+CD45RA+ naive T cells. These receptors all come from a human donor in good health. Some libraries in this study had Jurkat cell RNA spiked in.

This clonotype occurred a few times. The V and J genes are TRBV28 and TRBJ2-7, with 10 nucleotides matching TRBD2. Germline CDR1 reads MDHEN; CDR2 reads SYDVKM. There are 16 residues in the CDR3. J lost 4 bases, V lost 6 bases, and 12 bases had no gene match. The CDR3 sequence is CASSLTPGLAMYEQYF. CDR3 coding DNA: TGTGCCAGCAGCCTCACGCCGGGACTAGCGATGTACGAGCAGTACTTC.

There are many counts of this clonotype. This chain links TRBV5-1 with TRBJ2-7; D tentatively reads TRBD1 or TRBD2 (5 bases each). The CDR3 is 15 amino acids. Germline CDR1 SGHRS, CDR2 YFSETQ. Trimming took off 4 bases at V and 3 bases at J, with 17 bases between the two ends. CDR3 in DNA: TGCGCCAGCAGCCCCTCATGGGGGAGTTTCTACGAGCAGTACTTC. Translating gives CASSPSWGSFYEQYF. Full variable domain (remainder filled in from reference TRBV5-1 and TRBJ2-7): KAGVTQTPRYLIKTRGQQVTLSCSPISGHRSVSWYQQTPGQGLQFLFEYFSETQRNKGNFPGRFSGRQFSNSRSEMNVSTLELGDSALYLCASSPSWGSFYEQYFGPGTRLTVT.

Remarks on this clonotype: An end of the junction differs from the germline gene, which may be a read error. The CDR3 here is CASGLGLGLCEQYF. The CDR3 region has the DNA TGTGCCAGCGGCTTAGGGCTAGGCCTCTGCGAGCAGTACTTC. The V gene is TRBV7-9, the J gene TRBJ2-7, with D hard to call. Germline V gene sequence: CDR1 SEHNR, CDR2 FQNEAQ (reference sequence). The CDR3 is 14 amino acids.

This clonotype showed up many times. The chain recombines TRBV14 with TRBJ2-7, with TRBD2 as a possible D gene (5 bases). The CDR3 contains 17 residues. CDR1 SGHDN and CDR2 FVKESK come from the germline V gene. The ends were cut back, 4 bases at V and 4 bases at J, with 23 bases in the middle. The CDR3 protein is CASSLLNSGRAVYEQYF. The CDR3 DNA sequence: TGTGCCAGCAGCCTCCTCAACTCGGGAAGGGCAGTTTACGAGCAGTACTTC. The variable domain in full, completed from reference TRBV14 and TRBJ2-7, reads EAGVTQFPSHSVIEKGQTVTLRCDPISGHDNLYWYRRVMGKEIKFLLHFVKESKQDESGMPNNRFLAERTGGTYSTLKVQPAELEDSGVYFCASSLLNSGRAVYEQYFGPGTRLTVT.

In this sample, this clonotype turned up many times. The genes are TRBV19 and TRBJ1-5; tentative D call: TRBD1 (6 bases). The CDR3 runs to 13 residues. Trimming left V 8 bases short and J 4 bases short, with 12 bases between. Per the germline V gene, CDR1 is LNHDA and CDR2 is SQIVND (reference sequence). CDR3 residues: CASSWGPNQPQHF. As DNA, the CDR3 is TGTGCCAGTTCATGGGGGCCTAATCAGCCCCAGCATTTT.

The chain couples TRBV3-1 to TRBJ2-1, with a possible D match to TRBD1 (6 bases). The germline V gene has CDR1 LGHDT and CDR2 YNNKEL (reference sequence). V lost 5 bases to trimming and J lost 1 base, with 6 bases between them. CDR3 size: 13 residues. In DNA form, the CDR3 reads TGTGCCAGCAGCGGGACATCCTACAATGAGCAGTTCTTC. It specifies CASSGTSYNEQFF.

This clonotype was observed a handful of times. The CDR3 nucleotides read TGTGCCAGCGCTTCGGGGGGGACACTAACCTACGAGCAGTACTTC. Protein product: CASASGGTLTYEQYF. The chain is built from TRBV28 and TRBJ2-7; 8 positions agree with TRBD2. Germline-derived CDR1 and CDR2 are MDHEN and SYDVKM. The CDR3 runs to 15 residues. V dropped 8 bases and J dropped 2; count of bases not matched to a gene: 11.

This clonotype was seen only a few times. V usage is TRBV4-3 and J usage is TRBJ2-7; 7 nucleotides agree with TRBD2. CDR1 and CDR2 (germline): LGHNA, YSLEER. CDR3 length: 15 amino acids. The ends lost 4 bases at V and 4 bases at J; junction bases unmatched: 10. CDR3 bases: TGCGCCAGCAGCCGGCAGGGCGGGAGTAGATACGAGCAGTACTTC. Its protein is CASSRQGGSRYEQYF.

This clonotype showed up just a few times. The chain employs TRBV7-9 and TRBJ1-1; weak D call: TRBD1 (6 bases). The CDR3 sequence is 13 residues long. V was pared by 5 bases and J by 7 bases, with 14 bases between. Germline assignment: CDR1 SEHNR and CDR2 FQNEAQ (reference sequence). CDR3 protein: CASSEGRGGEAFF. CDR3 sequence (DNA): TGTGCCAGCAGCGAAGGCAGGGGTGGTGAAGCTTTCTTT.

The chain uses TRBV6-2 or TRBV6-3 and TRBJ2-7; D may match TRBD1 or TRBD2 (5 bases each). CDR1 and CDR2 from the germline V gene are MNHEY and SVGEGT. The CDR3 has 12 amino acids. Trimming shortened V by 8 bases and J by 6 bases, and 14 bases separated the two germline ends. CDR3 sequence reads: CASEGRGPEQYF. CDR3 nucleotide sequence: TGTGCCAGCGAGGGTAGGGGCCCCGAGCAGTACTTC.

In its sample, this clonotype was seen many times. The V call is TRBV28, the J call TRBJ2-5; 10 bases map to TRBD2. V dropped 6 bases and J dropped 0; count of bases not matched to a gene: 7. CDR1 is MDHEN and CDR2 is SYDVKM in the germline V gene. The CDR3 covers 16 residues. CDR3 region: CASSHSGRMYQETQYF. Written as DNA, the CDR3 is TGTGCCAGCAGCCATAGCGGGAGGATGTACCAAGAGACCCAGTACTTC.

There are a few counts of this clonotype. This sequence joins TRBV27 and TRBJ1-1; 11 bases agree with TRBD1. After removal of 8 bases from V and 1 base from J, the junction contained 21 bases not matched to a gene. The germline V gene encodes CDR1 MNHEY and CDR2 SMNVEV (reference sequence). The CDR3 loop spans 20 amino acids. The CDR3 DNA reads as TGTGCCAGCTTTCCGGGACAGGGGGTTTTCGGTCCTCCCTGGAACACTGAAGCTTTCTTT. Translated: CASFPGQGVFGPPWNTEAFF.

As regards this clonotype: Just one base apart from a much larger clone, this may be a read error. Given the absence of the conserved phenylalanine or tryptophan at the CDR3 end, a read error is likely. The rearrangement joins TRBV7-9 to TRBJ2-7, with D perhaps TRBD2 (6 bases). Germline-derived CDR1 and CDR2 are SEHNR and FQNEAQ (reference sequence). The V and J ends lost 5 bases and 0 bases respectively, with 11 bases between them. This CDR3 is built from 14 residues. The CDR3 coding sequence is TGTGCCAGCAGCCCGGACGGGAGCTCCTACGAGCAGTACTAC. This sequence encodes CASSPDGSSYEQYY.

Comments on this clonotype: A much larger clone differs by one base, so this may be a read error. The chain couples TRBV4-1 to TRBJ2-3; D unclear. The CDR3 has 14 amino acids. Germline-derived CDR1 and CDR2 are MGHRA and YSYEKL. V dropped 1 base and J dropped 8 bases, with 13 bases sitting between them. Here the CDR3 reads CASSQGYLAGTQYF. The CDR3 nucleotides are TGCGCCAGCAGCCAAGGCTATCTCGCAGGTACGCAGTATTTT.

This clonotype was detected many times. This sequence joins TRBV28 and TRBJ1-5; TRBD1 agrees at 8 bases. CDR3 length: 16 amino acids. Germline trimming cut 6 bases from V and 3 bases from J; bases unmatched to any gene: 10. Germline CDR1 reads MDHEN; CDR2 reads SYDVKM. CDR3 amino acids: CASSPRTGPVNQPQHF. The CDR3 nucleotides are TGTGCCAGCAGCCCCAGGACAGGGCCTGTCAATCAGCCCCAGCATTTT.

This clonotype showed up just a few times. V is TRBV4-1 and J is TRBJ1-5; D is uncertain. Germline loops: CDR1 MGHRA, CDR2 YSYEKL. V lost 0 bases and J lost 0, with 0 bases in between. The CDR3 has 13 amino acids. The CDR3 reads CASSQDSNQPQHF. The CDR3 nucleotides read TGCGCCAGCAGCCAAGATAGCAATCAGCCCCAGCATTTT.